The TCR beta chain under discussion was sequenced for a study of blood T cell repertoires in COVID-19. Study context: Samples representing acute and convalescent COVID-19 were sourced from the United States, Italy and Spain.

Original handling: Amplification from reference gene primers served as the basis for estimated nucleated cell counts. The data were produced by immunoSEQ multiplex PCR, yet TCRdb's version contains in-frame clones alone and is incomplete. V, J and clone size were drawn from that table, and D and trimming were deduced from the DNA. The table has approximately 270,000 clones, under 95% seen once. This CDR3 contains 14 residues. The V gene lost 1 base and the J gene lost 3 bases, with 10 bases spanning the gap. Germline V gene sequence: CDR1 SGHTA, CDR2 FQGNSA. The source of this sequence is a man between 35 and 55 years old who had been exposed to COVID-19. The chain joins TRBV7-2 to TRBJ2-7; maybe TRBD2 (5 bases). Sequencing used PBMCs or T cells enriched from blood (not recorded which). The CDR3 loop reads CASSLVLGNYEQYF. CDR3 sequence (DNA): TGTGCCAGCAGCTTAGTACTCGGGAACTACGAGCAGTACTTC.